Below, 3 T cell receptor beta chains from the same sample are listed, as sequenced in a study of cytomegalovirus exposure and HLA in healthy donors. Primers included in the PCR were 60 Vbeta and 13 Jbeta primers. Produced via immunoSEQ multiplex PCR; TCRdb's table is partial and in-frame only. Of fewer than 250,000 clones listed, around 85% are singletons. The sample comprised PBMCs. The receptors were gathered from a girl aged 2 to 9 in good health and CMV-seronegative.

Only a few counts were recorded for this clone. This chain uses TRBV30 with TRBJ1-1; perhaps TRBD1 as D (5 bases). The CDR3 has 13 amino acids. The V and J ends lost 3 bases and 10 bases respectively, with 18 bases between them. Germline CDR1 reads GTSNPN; CDR2 reads SVGIG (reference sequence). CDR3 nucleotide sequence: TGTGCCTGGAGGGCTTCAGGGTCGATCTCAGCTTTCTTT. Its translation is CAWRASGSISAFF.

This chain joins TRBV28 and TRBJ2-5; 10 positions match TRBD1. With 5 bases clipped from V and 4 bases from J, the junction kept 4 bases outside the gene matches. Germline loops: CDR1 MDHEN, CDR2 SYDVKM. CDR3 length: 14 amino acids. DNA for the CDR3: TGTGCCAGCAGTACGGGACAGGGGTCAGAGACCCAGTACTTC. Translating gives CASSTGQGSETQYF.

The V and J genes are TRBV4-1 and TRBJ1-5, with 9 bases identical to TRBD1. CDR3 length equals 14 residues. V was pared by 4 bases and J by 4 bases, with 2 bases of the junction left unmatched. The germline V gene has CDR1 MGHRA and CDR2 YSYEKL. The CDR3 region has the DNA TGCGCCAGCAGCCTAGGGACAGGGAATCAGCCCCAGCATTTT. Translating it yields CASSLGTGNQPQHF.